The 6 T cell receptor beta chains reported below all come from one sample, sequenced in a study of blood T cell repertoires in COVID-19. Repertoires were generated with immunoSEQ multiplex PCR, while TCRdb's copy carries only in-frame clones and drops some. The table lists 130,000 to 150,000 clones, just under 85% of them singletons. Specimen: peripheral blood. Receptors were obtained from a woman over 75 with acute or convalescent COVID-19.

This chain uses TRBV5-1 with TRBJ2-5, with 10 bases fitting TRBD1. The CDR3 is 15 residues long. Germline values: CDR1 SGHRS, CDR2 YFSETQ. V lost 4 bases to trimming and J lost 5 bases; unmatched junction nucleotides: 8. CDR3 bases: TGCGCCAGCAGCCCGGGAGGGACAGGGGACGAGACCCAGTACTTC. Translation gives CASSPGGTGDETQYF.

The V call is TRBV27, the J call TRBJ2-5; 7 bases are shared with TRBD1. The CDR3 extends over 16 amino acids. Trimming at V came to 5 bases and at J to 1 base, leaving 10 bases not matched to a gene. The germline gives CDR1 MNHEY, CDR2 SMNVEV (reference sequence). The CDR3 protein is CASSVVLTGRQETQYF. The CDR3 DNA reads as TGTGCCAGCAGTGTGGTCTTGACAGGGCGCCAAGAGACCCAGTACTTC.

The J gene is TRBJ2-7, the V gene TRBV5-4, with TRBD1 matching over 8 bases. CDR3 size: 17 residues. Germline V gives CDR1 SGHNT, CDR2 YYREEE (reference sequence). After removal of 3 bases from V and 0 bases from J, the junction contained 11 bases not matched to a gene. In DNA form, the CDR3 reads TGTGCCAGCAGCTATGGACAGGGAAAAATCAGCTCCTACGAGCAGTACTTC. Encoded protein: CASSYGQGKISSYEQYF.

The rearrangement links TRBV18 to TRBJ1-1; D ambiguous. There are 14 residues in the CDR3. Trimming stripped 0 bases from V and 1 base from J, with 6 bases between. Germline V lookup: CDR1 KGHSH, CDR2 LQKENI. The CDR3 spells CASSPPSGNTEAFF. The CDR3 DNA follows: TGTGCCAGCTCACCACCATCAGGGAACACTGAAGCTTTCTTT. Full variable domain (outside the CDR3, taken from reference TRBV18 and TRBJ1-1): NAGVMQNPRHLVRRRGQEARLRCSPMKGHSHVYWYRQLPEEGLKFMVYLQKENIIDESGMPKERFSAEFPKEGPSILRIQQVVRGDSAAYFCASSPPSGNTEAFFGQGTRLTVV.

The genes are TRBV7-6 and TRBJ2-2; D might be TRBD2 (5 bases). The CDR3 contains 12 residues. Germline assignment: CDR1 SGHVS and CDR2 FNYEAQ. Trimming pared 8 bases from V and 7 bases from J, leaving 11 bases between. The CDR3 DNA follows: TGTGCCAGCGGAGAGGGCTTCGGGGAGCTGTTTTTT. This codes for CASGEGFGELFF.

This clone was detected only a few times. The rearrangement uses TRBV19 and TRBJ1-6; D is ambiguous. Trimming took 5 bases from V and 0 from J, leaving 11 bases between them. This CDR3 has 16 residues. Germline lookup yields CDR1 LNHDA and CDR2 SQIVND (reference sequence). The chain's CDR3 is CASSPGRGSYNSPLHF. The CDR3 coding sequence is TGTGCCAGTAGTCCCGGACGGGGCTCCTATAATTCACCCCTCCACTTT.